The T cell receptor (beta chain) described here comes from a study of T cell responses to AZD1222 COVID-19 vaccine. Study-wide findings and caveats: Recipients of two AZD1222 doses showed rising Spike-specific TCR breadth and depth. Spike-spanning, vaccine-associated CD4 TCRs were dominant at 160-218 and 743-854. Among the donors, most were white British and more were female, and clonal diversity was possibly underestimated.

Clones were sequenced by immunoSEQ multiplex PCR, and TCRdb holds only the in-frame ones, with some missing. Of fewer than 200,000 clones in the sample, about nine tenths were seen once. To note about this clone: No antigen is known for it.

The sequence came from an adult who received the MenACWY meningococcal vaccine as a control. Sequenced here: peripheral blood, sampled 28 days after the second dose of the MenACWY control vaccine.

The CDR3 nucleotides read TGTGCCAGCAGTCCACATAGGGGGATGAAAACCGGGGAGCTGTTTTTT. This sequence encodes CASSPHRGMKTGELFF. The V call is TRBV28, the J call TRBJ2-2, with a possible D match to TRBD1 (6 bases). Germline V gene sequence: CDR1 MDHEN, CDR2 SYDVKM. The CDR3 extends over 16 amino acids. The V gene lost 5 bases and the J gene lost 5 bases, with 18 bases spanning the gap.